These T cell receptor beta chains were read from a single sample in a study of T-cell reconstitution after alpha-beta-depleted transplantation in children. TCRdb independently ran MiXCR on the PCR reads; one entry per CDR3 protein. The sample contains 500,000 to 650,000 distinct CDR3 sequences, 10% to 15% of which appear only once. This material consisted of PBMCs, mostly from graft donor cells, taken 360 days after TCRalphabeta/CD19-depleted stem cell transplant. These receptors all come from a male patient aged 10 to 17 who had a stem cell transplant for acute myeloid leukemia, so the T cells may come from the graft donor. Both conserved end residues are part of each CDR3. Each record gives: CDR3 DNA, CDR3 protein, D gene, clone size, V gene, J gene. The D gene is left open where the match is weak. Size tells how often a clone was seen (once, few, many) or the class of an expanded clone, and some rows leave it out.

DNA: TGCAGCGTTGAAAAAGCGGGAGTCTCCTACGAGCAGTACTTC
CDR3: CSVEKAGVSYEQYF
D: TRBD2
size: few
V: TRBV29-1
J: TRBJ2-7

DNA: TGTGCCAGCAGCGACCGGGACGGATTCACTGAAGCTTTCTTT
CDR3: CASSDRDGFTEAFF
D: .
size: many
V: TRBV9
J: TRBJ1-1

DNA: TGCGCCAGCAGCCCTTGGGTGAGCGTACGATGGGGCACAGATACGCAGTATTTT
CDR3: CASSPWVSVRWGTDTQYF
D: .
size: .
V: TRBV5-1
J: TRBJ2-3

DNA: TGCAGTGCTATGGGAGCGGGAGGCCTCTCCTACGAGCAGTACTTC
CDR3: CSAMGAGGLSYEQYF
D: TRBD2
size: few
V: TRBV20-1
J: TRBJ2-7

DNA: TGTGCCAGCAGCCAAGATCAAGGGGCGGGGAATGAGCAGTTCTTC
CDR3: CASSQDQGAGNEQFF
D: .
size: many
V: TRBV3-1
J: TRBJ2-1

DNA: TGTGCCAGCAGTTTACCAGGATCACAGGGGGAGGAGTATTTT
CDR3: CASSLPGSQGEEYF
D: TRBD1
size: .
V: TRBV28
J: TRBJ2-3

DNA: TGTGCCAGCAGCTTGGCAGGGGGCGCAGAACAAGAGACCCAGTACTTC
CDR3: CASSLAGGAEQETQYF
D: TRBD1
size: .
V: TRBV5-6
J: TRBJ2-5

DNA: TGTGCCAGCAGTTACAGGGGTTACGAGCAGTACTTC
CDR3: CASSYRGYEQYF
D: TRBD1
size: many
V: TRBV12-3/TRBV12-4
J: TRBJ2-7

DNA: TGCAGTGCTAGAGATCCCCGGGGCCTGCAGTACTTC
CDR3: CSARDPRGLQYF
D: .
size: few
V: TRBV20-1
J: TRBJ2-7

DNA: TGCAGCGTAGGACAGGTCTTTCCTTCCTACGAGCAGTACTTC
CDR3: CSVGQVFPSYEQYF
D: TRBD1
size: many
V: TRBV29-1
J: TRBJ2-7

DNA: TGTGCCAGCAGCCACTATCTAGCGGGAGAGGGCAATGAGCAGTTCTTC
CDR3: CASSHYLAGEGNEQFF
D: TRBD2
size: .
V: TRBV4-2
J: TRBJ2-1

DNA: TGTGCCAGCAGCGACGTTCCCTCCTACGAGCAGTACTTC
CDR3: CASSDVPSYEQYF
D: .
size: .
V: TRBV6-1
J: TRBJ2-7

DNA: TGCGCCAGCAGCTTGTACCCTAGCACTGAAGCTTTCTTT
CDR3: CASSLYPSTEAFF
D: .
size: .
V: TRBV5-1
J: TRBJ1-1

DNA: TGTGCCAGCAGCTCCTTAGCGGGTCCCTCCTACAATGAGCAGTTCTTC
CDR3: CASSSLAGPSYNEQFF
D: TRBD2
size: .
V: TRBV7-9
J: TRBJ2-1

DNA: TGTGCCAGCAGGCCCGGGACAACGTACCAAGAGACCCAGTACTTC
CDR3: CASRPGTTYQETQYF
D: .
size: .
V: TRBV2
J: TRBJ2-5

DNA: TGTGCTAGCAGCTCTGAAGGCGGACTAGCGGGAGCGGAGCAGTTCTTC
CDR3: CASSSEGGLAGAEQFF
D: TRBD2
size: .
V: TRBV7-7
J: TRBJ2-1

DNA: TGTGCCAGCAGTTTAGGGGACAGGGGTAGAATTTGGGGAGAGACCCAGTACTTC
CDR3: CASSLGDRGRIWGETQYF
D: TRBD1
size: many
V: TRBV28
J: TRBJ2-5

DNA: TGTGCCACCTGCCTCACCTTAACAGGGTCTTTTTACAATGAGCAGTTCTTC
CDR3: CATCLTLTGSFYNEQFF
D: .
size: .
V: TRBV3-1
J: TRBJ2-1

DNA: TGTGCCAGCAGCTTAGCCTGGCGGGAGCACGAGCAGTACTTC
CDR3: CASSLAWREHEQYF
D: TRBD2
size: many
V: TRBV7-8
J: TRBJ2-7

DNA: TGCGCCAGCAACCACCTAGCGGGAGCGACAGATACGCAGTATTTT
CDR3: CASNHLAGATDTQYF
D: TRBD2
size: .
V: TRBV4-3
J: TRBJ2-3

DNA: TGCGCCAGCAGCTTGGAGGGGGGTTACACAAGACGAGCTTTCTTT
CDR3: CASSLEGGYTRRAFF
D: .
size: few
V: TRBV5-1
J: TRBJ1-1

DNA: TGTGCCAGCAGTTTATATCCGGGCCCCTACGAGCAGTACTTC
CDR3: CASSLYPGPYEQYF
D: .
size: many
V: TRBV27
J: TRBJ2-7

DNA: TGTGCCAGCAGTAGTCTGACTCACGAGCAGTACTTC
CDR3: CASSSLTHEQYF
D: .
size: few
V: TRBV27
J: TRBJ2-7

DNA: TGTGCCAGCAGCCAAGAGCAGGGATCCGGCACAGATACGCAGTATTTT
CDR3: CASSQEQGSGTDTQYF
D: .
size: .
V: TRBV3-1
J: TRBJ2-3

DNA: TGTGCCAGCAGTCCGACAGGTTTTAATTCACCCCTCCACTTT
CDR3: CASSPTGFNSPLHF
D: .
size: many
V: TRBV12-3/TRBV12-4
J: TRBJ1-6

DNA: TGTGCCAGCAGTTTCATTAGCAATCAGCCCCAGCATTTT
CDR3: CASSFISNQPQHF
D: .
size: few
V: TRBV28
J: TRBJ1-5

DNA: TGTGCCAGCAGCTTTGAAGGGGGACCGACAGATACGCAGTATTTT
CDR3: CASSFEGGPTDTQYF
D: .
size: .
V: TRBV11-3
J: TRBJ2-3

DNA: TGTGCCAGTAGTATAGGTTTCGGGAGTAGCACTGAAGCTTTCTTT
CDR3: CASSIGFGSSTEAFF
D: .
size: few
V: TRBV19
J: TRBJ1-1

DNA: TGTGCCAGCAGTCCCTGGACAGGGGACCACGAGCAGTACTTC
CDR3: CASSPWTGDHEQYF
D: TRBD1
size: few
V: TRBV6-1
J: TRBJ2-7

DNA: TGTGCCACCAGTGATTTTCCAACAGGGGTATCTGGGGCCAACGTCCTGACTTTC
CDR3: CATSDFPTGVSGANVLTF
D: TRBD1
size: few
V: TRBV24-1
J: TRBJ2-6

DNA: TGTGCCAGCAGCTTATACAGCTCTGGAAACACCATATATTTT
CDR3: CASSLYSSGNTIYF
D: .
size: .
V: TRBV5-6
J: TRBJ1-3

DNA: TGTGCCAGCAGCTTAGGACTAGCGGGAGTGGGTTATGAGCAGTTCTTC
CDR3: CASSLGLAGVGYEQFF
D: TRBD2
size: few
V: TRBV7-2
J: TRBJ2-1

DNA: TGCGCCAGCAGCCAAGATCTCGTAAGGGGAGTTCACAATGAGCAGTTCTTC
CDR3: CASSQDLVRGVHNEQFF
D: .
size: .
V: TRBV4-3
J: TRBJ2-1

DNA: TGTGCCAGCAGCTTAGTACCTAGCGGGACAAATGAGCAGTTCTTC
CDR3: CASSLVPSGTNEQFF
D: TRBD2
size: few
V: TRBV7-2
J: TRBJ2-1

DNA: TGTGCCTCCAAGCCACGGGGGTACAGGCGACCCACCGGGGAGCTGTTTTTT
CDR3: CASKPRGYRRPTGELFF
D: .
size: .
V: TRBV6-2/TRBV6-3
J: TRBJ2-2

DNA: TGTGCCAGCAGTATAAGAGCCGGGACTAGCGGGAGCATCACCGAGCAGTACTTC
CDR3: CASSIRAGTSGSITEQYF
D: TRBD2
size: .
V: TRBV12-3/TRBV12-4
J: TRBJ2-7

DNA: TGTGCCACCAGCCGGTCTTCCAGGGAATACAATGGCTACACCTTC
CDR3: CATSRSSREYNGYTF
D: .
size: .
V: TRBV15
J: TRBJ1-2

DNA: TGCAGCGTTGCGGGACCGACAGGGACCAACTACGAGCAGTACTTC
CDR3: CSVAGPTGTNYEQYF
D: TRBD1
size: many
V: TRBV29-1
J: TRBJ2-7

DNA: TGCGCCAGCAGCCAAGATGAGGTAGCGGGAAGTGGTACGCAGTATTTT
CDR3: CASSQDEVAGSGTQYF
D: TRBD2
size: many
V: TRBV4-3
J: TRBJ2-3

DNA: TGCAGTGCCCTCAAAAGGGAGGGCTATGGCTACACCTTC
CDR3: CSALKREGYGYTF
D: .
size: .
V: TRBV20-1
J: TRBJ1-2

DNA: TGTGCCAGCAGTGTCTACAGGGTGTCGGGAGCAGATGGCTACACCTTC
CDR3: CASSVYRVSGADGYTF
D: .
size: few
V: TRBV12-3/TRBV12-4
J: TRBJ1-2

DNA: TGTGCCAGCAGCCCATCAAGGCGGGAGAGGGACGAGCAGTACTTC
CDR3: CASSPSRRERDEQYF
D: TRBD2
size: many
V: TRBV7-2
J: TRBJ2-7

DNA: TGTGCCAGCAGCTTAGAAGGTCGGCACAGGGTAGGCTACACCTTC
CDR3: CASSLEGRHRVGYTF
D: .
size: few
V: TRBV11-2
J: TRBJ1-2

DNA: TGTGCCAGCTCATCTGACGGGCTCGTCAATCAGCCCCAGCATTTT
CDR3: CASSSDGLVNQPQHF
D: .
size: .
V: TRBV18
J: TRBJ1-5

DNA: TGTGCCAGCATAGTCGGGACTAGCGGGAGGGCGACAGATACGCAGTATTTT
CDR3: CASIVGTSGRATDTQYF
D: TRBD2
size: .
V: TRBV28
J: TRBJ2-3

DNA: TGCAGCGTTGCCTATAGCGGGAGCACAGATACGCAGTATTTT
CDR3: CSVAYSGSTDTQYF
D: TRBD2
size: many
V: TRBV29-1
J: TRBJ2-3

DNA: TGTGCCAGCAGGCTGGGAAACTTAGCCTCCCACAATGAGCAGTTCTTC
CDR3: CASRLGNLASHNEQFF
D: .
size: many
V: TRBV5-8
J: TRBJ2-1

DNA: TGTGCCATCAAGAGGGACAGGGTTGACCCTGAAGCTTTCTTT
CDR3: CAIKRDRVDPEAFF
D: TRBD1
size: few
V: TRBV10-3
J: TRBJ1-1

DNA: TGTGCCAGCAGCTACCTGACTAGCGGGTTAAGCGGGGAGCTGTTTTTT
CDR3: CASSYLTSGLSGELFF
D: TRBD2
size: few
V: TRBV7-2
J: TRBJ2-2